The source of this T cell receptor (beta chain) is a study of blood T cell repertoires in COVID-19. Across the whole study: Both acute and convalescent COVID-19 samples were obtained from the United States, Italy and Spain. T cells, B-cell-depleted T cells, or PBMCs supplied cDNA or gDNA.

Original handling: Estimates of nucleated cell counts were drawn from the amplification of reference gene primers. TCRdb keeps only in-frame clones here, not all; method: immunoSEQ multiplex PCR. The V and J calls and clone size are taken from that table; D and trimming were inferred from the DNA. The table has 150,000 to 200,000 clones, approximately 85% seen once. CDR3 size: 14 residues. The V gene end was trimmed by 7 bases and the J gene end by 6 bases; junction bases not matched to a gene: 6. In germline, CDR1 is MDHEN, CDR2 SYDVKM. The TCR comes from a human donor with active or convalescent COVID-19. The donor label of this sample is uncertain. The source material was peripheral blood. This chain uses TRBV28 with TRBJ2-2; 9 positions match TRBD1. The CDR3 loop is CASKRTGEAGELFF. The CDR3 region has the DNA TGTGCCAGCAAGAGGACAGGGGAAGCCGGGGAGCTGTTTTTT.